A selection of T cell receptor beta chains follows, all from one sample in a study of control samples from healthy donors and cancer patients. Assay: immunoSEQ multiplex PCR; the TCRdb copy retains only in-frame clones and omits some. The specimen's table records approximately 190,000 clones. Specimen: blood. These receptors all come from a woman younger than 45 in good health. CDR3s include the opening cysteine and the closing phenylalanine or tryptophan. The order of the fields is J gene, D gene, V gene, CDR3 protein, CDR3 DNA. The D gene is left open where the match is weak.

j_gene: TRBJ2-7; d_gene: .; v_gene: TRBV3-1/TRBV3-2; CDR3aa: CASGRGDSYEQYF; CDR3nt: TGTGCCAGCGGGAGGGGGGACTCCTACGAGCAGTACTTC
j_gene: TRBJ1-5; d_gene: .; v_gene: TRBV5-1; CDR3aa: CASSLDGGNQPQHF; CDR3nt: TGCGCCAGCAGCTTGGACGGAGGCAATCAGCCCCAGCATTTT
j_gene: TRBJ1-1; d_gene: .; v_gene: TRBV7-9; CDR3aa: CASSLVTVIEAFF; CDR3nt: TGTGCCAGCAGCTTAGTAACTGTTATTGAAGCTTTCTTT
j_gene: TRBJ2-7; d_gene: .; v_gene: TRBV4-2; CDR3aa: CASSRAPEGGYEQYF; CDR3nt: TGTGCCAGCAGCCGAGCCCCAGAGGGCGGGTACGAGCAGTACTTC
j_gene: TRBJ2-3; d_gene: .; v_gene: TRBV11-2; CDR3aa: CASSSTPGGVTSTDTQYF; CDR3nt: TGTGCCAGCAGCTCGACCCCTGGGGGCGTGACAAGCACAGATACGCAGTATTTT
j_gene: TRBJ1-2; d_gene: .; v_gene: TRBV7-9; CDR3aa: CASSAGHSGDYGYTF; CDR3nt: TGTGCCAGCAGCGCGGGACACTCAGGGGACTATGGCTACACCTTC
j_gene: TRBJ1-4; d_gene: .; v_gene: TRBV19; CDR3aa: CASQAAQTSRTKLFF; CDR3nt: TGTGCCAGTCAAGCTGCCCAGACTTCGCGAACAAAACTGTTTTTT
j_gene: TRBJ1-5; d_gene: .; v_gene: TRBV19; CDR3aa: CASTGLAGSNQPQHF; CDR3nt: TGTGCCAGTACCGGCCTCGCTGGTAGCAATCAGCCCCAGCATTTT
j_gene: TRBJ1-4; d_gene: TRBD1; v_gene: TRBV11-2; CDR3aa: CASSRRRDRNNEKLFF; CDR3nt: TGTGCCAGCAGCCGGCGCCGGGACAGGAATAATGAAAAACTGTTTTTT
j_gene: TRBJ2-6; d_gene: .; v_gene: TRBV11-2; CDR3aa: CASSPQQGWANVLTF; CDR3nt: TGTGCCAGCAGCCCCCAACAGGGCTGGGCCAACGTCCTGACTTTC
j_gene: TRBJ1-1; d_gene: .; v_gene: TRBV6-5; CDR3aa: CASSYKQFGTEAFF; CDR3nt: TGTGCCAGCAGTTACAAGCAGTTCGGCACTGAAGCTTTCTTT
j_gene: TRBJ1-3; d_gene: .; v_gene: TRBV6-5; CDR3aa: CASSYSWGSGNTIYF; CDR3nt: TGTGCCAGCAGTTACTCTTGGGGGAGCGGAAACACCATATATTTT
j_gene: TRBJ1-4; d_gene: .; v_gene: TRBV4-1; CDR3aa: CASSQDRGSGEKLFF; CDR3nt: TGCGCCAGCAGCCAAGATAGGGGGTCTGGTGAAAAACTGTTTTTT
j_gene: TRBJ1-4; d_gene: TRBD1; v_gene: TRBV18; CDR3aa: CASSPKTLLTGGLNEKLFF; CDR3nt: TGTGCCAGCTCACCGAAAACCCTACTGACAGGGGGATTAAATGAAAAACTGTTTTTT
j_gene: TRBJ1-1; d_gene: .; v_gene: TRBV11-1; CDR3aa: CASSRQTMNTEAFF; CDR3nt: TGTGCCAGCAGCCGACAGACTATGAACACTGAAGCTTTCTTT
j_gene: TRBJ1-1; d_gene: .; v_gene: TRBV7-6; CDR3aa: CASSFIHQEGEAFF; CDR3nt: TGTGCCAGCAGCTTTATTCATCAGGAGGGTGAAGCTTTCTTT
j_gene: TRBJ2-7; d_gene: TRBD1; v_gene: TRBV25-1; CDR3aa: CASTADLGTGSEQYF; CDR3nt: TGTGCCAGCACCGCCGACCTAGGGACAGGGAGCGAGCAGTACTTC
j_gene: TRBJ1-1; d_gene: .; v_gene: TRBV3-1/TRBV3-2; CDR3aa: CASSQVGARYTEAFF; CDR3nt: TGTGCCAGCAGCCAAGTGGGGGCACGGTACACTGAAGCTTTCTTT
j_gene: TRBJ1-2; d_gene: .; v_gene: TRBV5-6; CDR3aa: CASSFRSGGLFYGYTF; CDR3nt: TGTGCCAGCAGCTTTCGGTCCGGGGGGCTCTTTTATGGCTACACCTTC
j_gene: TRBJ2-2; d_gene: TRBD1; v_gene: TRBV6-5; CDR3aa: CASSYSNDRVTGELFF; CDR3nt: TGTGCCAGCAGTTACTCGAACGACAGGGTCACCGGGGAGCTGTTTTTT
j_gene: TRBJ2-7; d_gene: .; v_gene: TRBV29-1; CDR3aa: CSVESGGGYYEQYF; CDR3nt: TGCAGCGTTGAGAGCGGAGGCGGGTACTACGAGCAGTACTTC
j_gene: TRBJ1-1; d_gene: .; v_gene: TRBV27; CDR3aa: CASRGGGGTEAFF; CDR3nt: TGTGCCAGCAGGGGTGGGGGTGGCACTGAAGCTTTCTTT
j_gene: TRBJ1-5; d_gene: TRBD1; v_gene: TRBV7-2; CDR3aa: CASSSQGAFNQPQHF; CDR3nt: TGTGCCAGCAGCTCTCAGGGGGCCTTTAATCAGCCCCAGCATTTT
j_gene: TRBJ2-1; d_gene: .; v_gene: TRBV29-1; CDR3aa: CSVATQSLGNEQFF; CDR3nt: TGCAGCGTTGCTACCCAGAGCTTAGGTAATGAGCAGTTCTTC
j_gene: TRBJ2-7; d_gene: TRBD1; v_gene: TRBV18; CDR3aa: CASSLSAGGYSNEQYF; CDR3nt: TGTGCCAGCTCCCTCTCGGCAGGGGGCTATAGCAACGAGCAGTACTTC
j_gene: TRBJ1-2; d_gene: .; v_gene: TRBV7-2; CDR3aa: CASSLDPRGGGYTF; CDR3nt: TGTGCCAGCAGCTTAGACCCCAGGGGCGGTGGCTACACCTTC
j_gene: TRBJ2-3; d_gene: .; v_gene: TRBV20-1; CDR3aa: CSASIRGDTQYF; CDR3nt: TGCAGTGCTAGTATCAGGGGAGATACGCAGTATTTT
j_gene: TRBJ1-2; d_gene: .; v_gene: TRBV6-4; CDR3aa: CASSEELSYGYTF; CDR3nt: TGTGCCAGCAGTGAGGAACTGTCCTATGGCTACACCTTC
j_gene: TRBJ2-3; d_gene: TRBD2; v_gene: TRBV30; CDR3aa: CAWSGFVAGGQGTQYF; CDR3nt: TGTGCCTGGAGTGGGTTTGTGGCGGGGGGGCAGGGTACGCAGTATTTT
j_gene: TRBJ2-7; d_gene: TRBD1; v_gene: TRBV3-1/TRBV3-2; CDR3aa: CASSQGSDRDEQYF; CDR3nt: TGTGCCAGCAGCCAAGGTAGCGACAGGGACGAGCAGTACTTC
j_gene: TRBJ2-5; d_gene: .; v_gene: TRBV5-8; CDR3aa: CASSKGGETQYF; CDR3nt: TGTGCCAGCAGCAAGGGGGGCGAGACCCAGTACTTC
j_gene: TRBJ2-1; d_gene: .; v_gene: TRBV3-1/TRBV3-2; CDR3aa: CASSQVRGEQFF; CDR3nt: TGTGCCAGCAGCCAAGTTCGAGGTGAGCAGTTCTTC
j_gene: TRBJ1-2; d_gene: .; v_gene: TRBV28; CDR3aa: CASSLQGYGYTF; CDR3nt: TGTGCCAGCAGTTTACAAGGATATGGCTACACCTTC
j_gene: TRBJ1-5; d_gene: .; v_gene: TRBV30; CDR3aa: CAWSGTALNQPQHF; CDR3nt: TGTGCCTGGAGTGGGACAGCTTTAAATCAGCCCCAGCATTTT
j_gene: TRBJ2-1; d_gene: .; v_gene: TRBV7-3; CDR3aa: CASSSDSSSYNEQFF; CDR3nt: TGTGCCAGCAGCTCCGACTCCAGCTCCTACAATGAGCAGTTCTTC
j_gene: TRBJ2-1; d_gene: .; v_gene: TRBV19; CDR3aa: CASSIGPAKVAYNEQFF; CDR3nt: TGTGCCAGTAGTATAGGCCCCGCCAAAGTCGCCTACAATGAGCAGTTCTTC
j_gene: TRBJ2-7; d_gene: .; v_gene: TRBV4-1; CDR3aa: CASSPRGIHEQYF; CDR3nt: TGCGCCAGCAGCCCCAGGGGTATCCACGAGCAGTACTTC
j_gene: TRBJ2-3; d_gene: .; v_gene: TRBV6-2/TRBV6-3; CDR3aa: CASSYPTDTQYF; CDR3nt: TGTGCCAGCAGTTACCCCACAGATACGCAGTATTTT
j_gene: TRBJ1-1; d_gene: .; v_gene: TRBV12-3/TRBV12-4; CDR3aa: CASSWRNTEAFF; CDR3nt: TGTGCCAGCAGTTGGAGGAACACTGAAGCTTTCTTT
j_gene: TRBJ2-4; d_gene: .; v_gene: TRBV10-1; CDR3aa: CASSCVGSGLILAKNIQYF; CDR3nt: TGCGCCAGCAGTTGCGTGGGGTCAGGCCTTATACTAGCCAAAAACATTCAGTACTTC
j_gene: TRBJ1-1; d_gene: .; v_gene: TRBV28; CDR3aa: CASRWRSTFF; CDR3nt: TGTGCCAGCAGGTGGAGGTCGACTTTCTTT
j_gene: TRBJ1-3; d_gene: .; v_gene: TRBV6-5; CDR3aa: CASSYSYGNSGNTIYF; CDR3nt: TGTGCCAGCAGTTACTCGTATGGCAACTCTGGAAACACCATATATTTT